Listed below are T cell receptor beta chains from one sample, sequenced in a study of tumor-infiltrating lymphocytes in oesophageal squamous cell carcinoma. TCRdb re-called the PCR reads with MiXCR, one entry per CDR3 protein. The profile shows about 16,000 distinct CDR3 sequences, over 45% of them singletons. Sequenced input: esophageal tumor tissue. The receptors derive from a male donor with esophageal squamous cell carcinoma. Both conserved end residues are trimmed from each CDR3.

j_call: .
v_call: TRBV7-6
cdr3_aa: ASSLSPREARNEQF

j_call: .
v_call: TRBV6-8
cdr3_aa: ASSYSGGQGSGYT

j_call: TRBJ2-1
v_call: TRBV28
cdr3_aa: ASRIYNEQF

j_call: TRBJ1-5
v_call: TRBV12-3/TRBV12-4
cdr3_aa: ASSPGQGIYPQH

j_call: TRBJ2-1
v_call: TRBV28
cdr3_aa: ASSFYSSPSYNEQF

j_call: TRBJ2-1
v_call: TRBV12-3/TRBV12-4
cdr3_aa: ASRRTSGQGDQEQF

j_call: .
v_call: TRBV18
cdr3_aa: ASSRTEYNEQF

j_call: TRBJ1-1
v_call: TRBV12-3/TRBV12-4
cdr3_aa: ASRYGQRNTEAF

j_call: .
v_call: TRBV6-1
cdr3_aa: ASRRSGIGKDEQY

j_call: .
v_call: TRBV11-2
cdr3_aa: ASSFGINEQY

j_call: TRBJ2-1
v_call: TRBV18
cdr3_aa: ASSPRGLAGGEQF

j_call: TRBJ2-2
v_call: TRBV28
cdr3_aa: ASRGGSANTGELF

j_call: .
v_call: TRBV28
cdr3_aa: ASKGSAETQY

j_call: TRBJ1-5
v_call: TRBV12-3/TRBV12-4
cdr3_aa: ASSGPGQNNQPQH

j_call: TRBJ2-3
v_call: TRBV27
cdr3_aa: ASSLRRSTDTQY

j_call: TRBJ2-7
v_call: TRBV7-9
cdr3_aa: ASSFGRGYEQY

j_call: TRBJ2-1
v_call: TRBV24-1
cdr3_aa: ATSALNEQF

j_call: TRBJ1-4
v_call: TRBV12-3/TRBV12-4
cdr3_aa: ASSPLGVPSTDTQF

j_call: TRBJ2-7
v_call: TRBV11-2
cdr3_aa: ASSLYEGPTYEQY